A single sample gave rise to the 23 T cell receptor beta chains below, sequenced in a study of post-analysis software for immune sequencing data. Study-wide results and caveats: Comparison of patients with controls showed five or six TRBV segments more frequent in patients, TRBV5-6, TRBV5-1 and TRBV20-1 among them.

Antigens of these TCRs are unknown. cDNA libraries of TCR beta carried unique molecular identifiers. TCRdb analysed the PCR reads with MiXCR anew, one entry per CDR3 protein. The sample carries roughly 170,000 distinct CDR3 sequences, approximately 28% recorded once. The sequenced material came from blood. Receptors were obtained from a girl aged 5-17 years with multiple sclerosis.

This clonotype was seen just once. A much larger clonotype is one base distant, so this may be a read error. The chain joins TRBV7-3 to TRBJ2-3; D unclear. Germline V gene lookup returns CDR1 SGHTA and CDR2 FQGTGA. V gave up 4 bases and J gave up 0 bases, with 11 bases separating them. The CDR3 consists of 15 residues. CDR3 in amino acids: CASSSNHLSTDTQYF. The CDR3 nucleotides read TGTGCCAGCAGCTCCAACCACTTGAGCACAGATACGCAGTATTTT.

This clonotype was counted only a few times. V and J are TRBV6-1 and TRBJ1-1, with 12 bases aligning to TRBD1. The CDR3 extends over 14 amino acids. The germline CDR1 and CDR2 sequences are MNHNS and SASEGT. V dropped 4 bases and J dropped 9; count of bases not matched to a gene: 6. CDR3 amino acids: CASSARDRGLQAFF. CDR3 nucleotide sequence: TGTGCCAGCAGTGCCCGGGACAGGGGGCTCCAAGCTTTCTTT.

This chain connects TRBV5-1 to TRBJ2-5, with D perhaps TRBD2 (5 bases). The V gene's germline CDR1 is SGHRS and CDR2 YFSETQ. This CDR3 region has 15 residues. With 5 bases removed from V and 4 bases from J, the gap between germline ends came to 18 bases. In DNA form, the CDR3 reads TGCGCCAGCAGTTCCCGATTAACTAGGAGAGAGACCCAGTACTTC. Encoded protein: CASSSRLTRRETQYF.

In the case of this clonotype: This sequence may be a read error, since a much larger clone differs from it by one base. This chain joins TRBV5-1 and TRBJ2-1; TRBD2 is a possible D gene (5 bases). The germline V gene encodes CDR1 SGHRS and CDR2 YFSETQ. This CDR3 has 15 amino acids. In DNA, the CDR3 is TGCGCCAACAGCCCGGACTCCGGCTCCTACAATGAGCAGTTCTTC. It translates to CANSPDSGSYNEQFF.

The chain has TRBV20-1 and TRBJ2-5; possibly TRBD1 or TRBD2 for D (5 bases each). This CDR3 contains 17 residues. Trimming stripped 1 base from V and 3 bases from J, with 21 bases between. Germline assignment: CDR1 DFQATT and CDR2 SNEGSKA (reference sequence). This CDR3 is CSARAPGRAGKEETQYF. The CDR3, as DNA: TGCAGTGCTAGAGCTCCGGGAAGAGCAGGGAAGGAAGAGACCCAGTACTTC.

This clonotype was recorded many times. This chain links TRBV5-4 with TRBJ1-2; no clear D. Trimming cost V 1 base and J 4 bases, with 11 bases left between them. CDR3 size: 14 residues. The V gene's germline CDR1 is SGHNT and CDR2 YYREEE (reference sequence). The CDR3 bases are TGTGCCAGCAGCTTGAGGTCGGGAGGCTATGGCTACACCTTC. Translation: CASSLRSGGYGYTF.

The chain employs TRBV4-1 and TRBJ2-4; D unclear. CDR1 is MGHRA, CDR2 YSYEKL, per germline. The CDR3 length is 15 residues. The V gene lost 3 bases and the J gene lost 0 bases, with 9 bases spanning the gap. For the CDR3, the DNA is TGCGCCAGCAGCCAGTTCTGGGAAGCCAAAAACATTCAGTACTTC. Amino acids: CASSQFWEAKNIQYF.

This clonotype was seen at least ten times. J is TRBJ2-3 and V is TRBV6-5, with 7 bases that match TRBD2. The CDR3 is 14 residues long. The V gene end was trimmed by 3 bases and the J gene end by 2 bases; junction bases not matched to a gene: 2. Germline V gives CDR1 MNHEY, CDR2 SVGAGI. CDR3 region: CASSYERDTDTQYF. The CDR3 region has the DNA TGTGCCAGCAGTTATGAGCGGGACACAGATACGCAGTATTTT.

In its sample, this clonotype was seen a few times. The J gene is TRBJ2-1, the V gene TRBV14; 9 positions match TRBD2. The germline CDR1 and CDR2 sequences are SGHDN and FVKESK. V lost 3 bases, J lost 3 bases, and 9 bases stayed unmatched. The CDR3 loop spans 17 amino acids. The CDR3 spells CASSQLGASGVYNEQFF. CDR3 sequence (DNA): TGTGCCAGCAGCCAGCTTGGGGCTAGCGGGGTCTACAATGAGCAGTTCTTC.

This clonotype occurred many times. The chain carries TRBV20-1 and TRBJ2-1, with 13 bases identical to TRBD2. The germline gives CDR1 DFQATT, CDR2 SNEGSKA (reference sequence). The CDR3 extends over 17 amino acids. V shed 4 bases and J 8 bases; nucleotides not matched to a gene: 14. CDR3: CSAKLAGGPSPWDEQFF. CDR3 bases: TGCAGTGCTAAACTAGCGGGAGGGCCTTCACCCTGGGATGAGCAGTTCTTC.

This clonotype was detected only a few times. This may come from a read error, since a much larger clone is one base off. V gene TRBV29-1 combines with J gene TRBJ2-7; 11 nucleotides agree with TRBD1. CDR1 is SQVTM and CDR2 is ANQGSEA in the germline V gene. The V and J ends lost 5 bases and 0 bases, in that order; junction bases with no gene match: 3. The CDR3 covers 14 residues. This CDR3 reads CSVYGTGGSYEQYF. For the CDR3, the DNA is TGCAGCGTTTACGGGACAGGGGGCTCCTACGAGCAGTACTTC.

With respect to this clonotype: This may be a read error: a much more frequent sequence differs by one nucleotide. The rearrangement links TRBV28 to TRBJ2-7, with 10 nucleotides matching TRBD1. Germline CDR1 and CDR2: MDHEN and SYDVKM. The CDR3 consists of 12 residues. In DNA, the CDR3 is TGTACCAGCAGGACAGGGGGCTACGAGCAGTACTTC. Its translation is CTSRTGGYEQYF.

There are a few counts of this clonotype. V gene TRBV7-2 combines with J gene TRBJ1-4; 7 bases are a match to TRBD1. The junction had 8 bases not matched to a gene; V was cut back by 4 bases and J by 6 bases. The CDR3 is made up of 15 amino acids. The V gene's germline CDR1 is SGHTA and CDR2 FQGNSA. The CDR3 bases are TGTGCCAGCAGCTGGCGACAGGGCCCGGATGAAAAACTGTTTTTT. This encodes CASSWRQGPDEKLFF. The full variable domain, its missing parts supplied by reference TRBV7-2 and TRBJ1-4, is GAGVSQSPSNKVTEKGKDVELRCDPISGHTALYWYRQSLGQGLEFLIYFQGNSAPDKSGLPSDRFSAERTGGSVSTLTIQRTQQEDSAVYLCASSWRQGPDEKLFFGSGTQLSVL.

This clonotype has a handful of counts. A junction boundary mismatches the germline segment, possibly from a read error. The CDR3 reads CVSSQDTNYGYTF. DNA of the CDR3: TGTGTCAGCAGCCAGGACACAAACTATGGCTACACCTTC. V and J are TRBV14 and TRBJ1-2, with D possibly TRBD1 on 5 matching bases. Germline lookup yields CDR1 SGHDN and CDR2 FVKESK. The CDR3 consists of 13 residues.

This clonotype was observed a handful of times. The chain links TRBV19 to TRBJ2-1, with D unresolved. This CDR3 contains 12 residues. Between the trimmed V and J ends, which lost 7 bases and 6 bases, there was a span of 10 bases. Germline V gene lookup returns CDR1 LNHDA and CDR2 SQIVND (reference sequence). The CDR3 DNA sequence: TGTGCCAGTACCGGGTGGAGCAATGAGCAGTTCTTC. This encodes CASTGWSNEQFF.

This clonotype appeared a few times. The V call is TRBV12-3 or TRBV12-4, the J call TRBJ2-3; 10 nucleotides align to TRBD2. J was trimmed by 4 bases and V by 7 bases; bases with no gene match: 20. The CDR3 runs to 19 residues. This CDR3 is CASTLGVSGRANKADTQYF. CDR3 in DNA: TGTGCCAGCACCCTAGGGGTCAGCGGGAGGGCCAATAAGGCAGATACGCAGTATTTT.

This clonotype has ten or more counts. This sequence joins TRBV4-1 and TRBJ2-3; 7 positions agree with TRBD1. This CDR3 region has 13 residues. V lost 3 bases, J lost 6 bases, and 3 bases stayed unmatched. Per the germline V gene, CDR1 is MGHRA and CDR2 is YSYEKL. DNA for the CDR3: TGCGCCAGCAGCCAGACAGGGTTGGATACGCAGTATTTT. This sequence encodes CASSQTGLDTQYF.

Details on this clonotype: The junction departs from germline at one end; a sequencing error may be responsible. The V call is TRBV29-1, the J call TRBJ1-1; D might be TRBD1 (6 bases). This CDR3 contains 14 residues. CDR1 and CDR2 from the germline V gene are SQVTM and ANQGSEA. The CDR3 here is CSALDSSMNTEDFF. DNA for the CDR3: TGCAGCGCCCTGGACAGCTCCATGAACACTGAAGATTTCTTT.

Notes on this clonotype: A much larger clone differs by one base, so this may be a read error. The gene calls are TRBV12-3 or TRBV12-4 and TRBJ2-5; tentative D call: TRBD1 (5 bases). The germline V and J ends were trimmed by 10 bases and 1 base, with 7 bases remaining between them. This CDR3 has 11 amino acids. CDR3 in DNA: TGTGCCAACAGGATCCAAGAGACCCAGTACTTC. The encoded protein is CANRIQETQYF.

The CDR3 nucleotides read TGTGCCATCAGTGAGGTTAGCAATCAGCCCCAGCATTTT. This gives the protein CAISEVSNQPQHF. This chain joins TRBV10-3 and TRBJ1-5; D remains ambiguous. Germline V lookup: CDR1 ENHRY, CDR2 SYGVKD. The CDR3 loop spans 13 amino acids. V was shortened by 2 bases and J by 0 bases, with 2 bases between the two germline ends.

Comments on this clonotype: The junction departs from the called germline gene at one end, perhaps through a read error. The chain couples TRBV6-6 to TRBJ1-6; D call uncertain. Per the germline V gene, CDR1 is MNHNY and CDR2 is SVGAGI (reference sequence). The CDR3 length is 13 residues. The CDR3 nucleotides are TGTGCCAGCAGTTTGAGGGAGAATTCACCCCCCCACTTT. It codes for CASSLRENSPPHF.

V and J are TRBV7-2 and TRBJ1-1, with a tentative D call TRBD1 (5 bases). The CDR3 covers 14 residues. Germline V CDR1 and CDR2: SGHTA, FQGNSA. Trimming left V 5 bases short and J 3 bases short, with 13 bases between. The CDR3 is CASSRSRGDTEAFF. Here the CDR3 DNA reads TGTGCCAGCAGCCGCTCGCGGGGGGACACTGAAGCTTTCTTT. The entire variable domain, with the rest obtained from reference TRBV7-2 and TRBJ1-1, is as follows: GAGVSQSPSNKVTEKGKDVELRCDPISGHTALYWYRQSLGQGLEFLIYFQGNSAPDKSGLPSDRFSAERTGGSVSTLTIQRTQQEDSAVYLCASSRSRGDTEAFFGQGTRLTVV.

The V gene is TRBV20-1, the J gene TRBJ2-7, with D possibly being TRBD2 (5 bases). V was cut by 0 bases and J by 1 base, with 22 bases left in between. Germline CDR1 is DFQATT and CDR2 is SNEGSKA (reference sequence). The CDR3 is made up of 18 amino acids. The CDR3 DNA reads TGCAGTGCTAGAGATCCCCACTCACGTGCCGGGATGTCCTACGAGCAGTACTTC. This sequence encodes CSARDPHSRAGMSYEQYF.